The clone carrying this TCR beta chain was recorded once. This entry comes from a study of blood T cells in healthy people across ages. Germline CDR1 reads KGHDR; CDR2 reads SFDVKD. The CDR3 runs to 14 residues. J gave up 7 bases and V 5 bases, and 9 bases lay outside the gene matches. It was with a sample-barcoded 5' primer and a J-beta primer mix that a second PCR of roughly 6 to 12 cycles was run. Every sample gave at least 3 million paired-end reads containing CDR3. TCRdb passed the 5' RACE reads through MiXCR, listing each CDR3 protein once. The table lists 920,000 or so distinct CDR3 sequences, 45% of them singletons.

This receptor was identified in an older woman in good health. The chain carries TRBV24-1 and TRBJ2-7, with 8 bases aligning to TRBD1. The specimen was blood. CDR3 sequence reads: CATSGTGSINEQYF. The DNA of the CDR3 is TGTGCCACCAGTGGGACAGGGTCGATCAATGAGCAGTACTTC.